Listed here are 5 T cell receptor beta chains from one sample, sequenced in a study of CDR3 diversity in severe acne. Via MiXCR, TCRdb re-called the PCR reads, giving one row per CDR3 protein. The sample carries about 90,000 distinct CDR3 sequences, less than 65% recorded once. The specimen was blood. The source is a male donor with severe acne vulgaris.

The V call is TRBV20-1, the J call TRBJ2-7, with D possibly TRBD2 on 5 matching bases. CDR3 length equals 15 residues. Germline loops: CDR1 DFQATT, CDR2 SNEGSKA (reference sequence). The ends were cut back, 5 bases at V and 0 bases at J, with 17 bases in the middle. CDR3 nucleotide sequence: TGCAGTGCTCCAGTACAGAGCGGAGCCTCCTACGAGCAGTACTTC. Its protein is CSAPVQSGASYEQYF.

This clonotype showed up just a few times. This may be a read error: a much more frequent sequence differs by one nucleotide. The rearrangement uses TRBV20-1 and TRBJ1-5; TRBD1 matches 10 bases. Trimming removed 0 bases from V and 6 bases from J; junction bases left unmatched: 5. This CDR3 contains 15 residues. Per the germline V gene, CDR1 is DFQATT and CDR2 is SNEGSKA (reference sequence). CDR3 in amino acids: CSARDMTGGSQPQHF. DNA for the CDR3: TGCAGTGCTAGAGATATGACAGGGGGCAGTCAGCCCCAGCATTTT.

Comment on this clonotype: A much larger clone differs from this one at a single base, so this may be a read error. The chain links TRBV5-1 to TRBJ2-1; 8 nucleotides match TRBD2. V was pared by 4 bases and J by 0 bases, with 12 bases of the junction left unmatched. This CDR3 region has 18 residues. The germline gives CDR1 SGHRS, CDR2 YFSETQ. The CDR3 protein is CASSPAGDGGVSYNEQFF. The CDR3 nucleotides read TGCGCCAGCAGCCCAGCGGGCGACGGGGGGGTCTCCTACAATGAGCAGTTCTTC. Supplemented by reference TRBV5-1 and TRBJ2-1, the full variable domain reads KAGVTQTPRYLIKTRGQQVTLSCSPISGHRSVSWYQQTPGQGLQFLFEYFSETQRNKGNFPGRFSGRQFSNSRSEMNVSTLELGDSALYLCASSPAGDGGVSYNEQFFGPGTRLTVL.

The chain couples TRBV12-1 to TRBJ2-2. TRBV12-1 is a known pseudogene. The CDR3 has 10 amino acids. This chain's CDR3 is CASRSGELLF. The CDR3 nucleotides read TGTGCCAGTCGATCCGGGGAGCTGCTTTTT.

The CDR3 here is CASSTRGVLGTGELFF. For the CDR3, the DNA is TGTGCCAGCAGCACACGAGGGGTTCTGGGTACCGGGGAGCTGTTTTTT. This chain connects TRBV12-3 or TRBV12-4 to TRBJ2-2; D possibly matches TRBD1 or TRBD2 (5 bases each). Trimming removed 6 bases at V and 5 bases at J, with 19 bases between. The CDR3 has 16 residues.